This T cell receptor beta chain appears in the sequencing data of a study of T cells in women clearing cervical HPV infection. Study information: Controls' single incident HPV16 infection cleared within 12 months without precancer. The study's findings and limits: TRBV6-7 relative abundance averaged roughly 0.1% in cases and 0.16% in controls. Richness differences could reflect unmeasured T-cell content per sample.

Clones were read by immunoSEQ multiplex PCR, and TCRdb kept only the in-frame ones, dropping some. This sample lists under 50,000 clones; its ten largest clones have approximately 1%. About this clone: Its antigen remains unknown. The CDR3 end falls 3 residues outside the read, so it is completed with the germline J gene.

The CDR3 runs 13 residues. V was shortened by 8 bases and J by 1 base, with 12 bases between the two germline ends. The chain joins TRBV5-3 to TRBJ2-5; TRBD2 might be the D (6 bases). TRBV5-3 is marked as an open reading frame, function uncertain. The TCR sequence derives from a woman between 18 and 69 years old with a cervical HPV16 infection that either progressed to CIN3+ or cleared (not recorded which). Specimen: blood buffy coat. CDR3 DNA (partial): TGTGCCAGGGGGGGAGGCGGCCAAGAGACC. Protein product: CARGGGGQET. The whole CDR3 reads CARGGGGQETQYF.